These 20 T cell receptor beta chains came from one sample sequenced in a study of blood T cell repertoires in COVID-19. The repertoire was sequenced with immunoSEQ multiplex PCR; TCRdb's copy has only in-frame clones and lacks some. The sample yields about 150,000 clones, roughly 87% seen once. What was sequenced was PBMCs or T cells enriched from blood (not recorded which). These receptors came from a woman aged 45-65 years who had recovered from COVID-19.

The CDR3 here is CASSPIDPRKQGGRRYGYTF. As DNA, the CDR3 is TGTGCCAGCTCACCTATCGACCCCCGAAAACAGGGCGGCAGGAGGTATGGCTACACCTTC. The chain has TRBV18 and TRBJ1-2; D is perhaps TRBD1 (6 bases). Looked up from germline, CDR1 is KGHSH and CDR2 is LQKENI. V dropped 3 bases and J dropped 5 bases, with 31 bases sitting between them. The CDR3 is 20 amino acids.

Regarding this clone: Other DNA sequences of this sample code for an identical CDR3. This rearrangement joins TRBV5-1 to TRBJ2-1, with 13 bases matching TRBD2. Unmatched junction bases numbered 2, after V lost 4 bases and J lost 4 bases. CDR1 and CDR2 (germline): SGHRS, YFSETQ. The CDR3 is 15 amino acids. The CDR3 reads CASSLGLAGYNEQFF. CDR3 bases: TGCGCCAGCAGCCTGGGACTAGCGGGGTACAATGAGCAGTTCTTC.

V usage is TRBV19 and J usage is TRBJ1-1; 7 bases align to TRBD1. This CDR3 spans 12 amino acids. Trimming cost V 7 bases and J 1 base; bases outside gene matches: 0. Germline V gene lookup returns CDR1 LNHDA and CDR2 SQIVND (reference sequence). The CDR3: CASNRGNTEAFF. The CDR3 nucleotides read TGTGCCAGTAACAGGGGGAACACTGAAGCTTTCTTT.

The J gene is TRBJ2-3, the V gene TRBV28, with D possibly matching TRBD2 (6 bases). This CDR3 is built from 14 residues. V was clipped by 7 bases and J by 1 base, with 12 bases between them. CDR1 MDHEN and CDR2 SYDVKM come from the germline V gene. The chain's CDR3 is CASNAGSRTDTQYF. The CDR3 DNA reads as TGTGCCAGCAACGCGGGATCCCGCACAGATACGCAGTATTTT.

The gene calls are TRBV30 and TRBJ1-2; no clear D gene. Trimming left V 8 bases short and J 8 bases short, with 24 bases between. CDR1 GTSNPN and CDR2 SVGIG come from the germline V gene (reference sequence). The CDR3 runs 14 residues. The CDR3 sequence is CARTDNQVALGYTF. The CDR3 region has the DNA TGTGCCCGAACCGATAACCAGGTTGCGCTCGGCTACACCTTC.

In DNA, the CDR3 is TGTGCCAGCAGACGACTAGCGGGAGATTACGAGCAGTACTTC. Translated: CASRRLAGDYEQYF. The chain recombines TRBV27 with TRBJ2-7, with 12 bases aligning to TRBD2. The germline gives CDR1 MNHEY, CDR2 SMNVEV (reference sequence). The CDR3 consists of 14 residues. With 6 bases clipped from V and 4 bases from J, the junction kept 4 bases outside the gene matches.

The CDR3 here is CASSLDSGYGYTF. The CDR3 nucleotides are TGTGCCAGCAGTTTAGACAGCGGCTATGGCTACACCTTC. The chain joins TRBV12-3 or TRBV12-4 to TRBJ1-2; no clear D gene. The CDR3 length is 13 residues. The V end was cut by 1 base, the J end by 4 bases, with 7 bases between.

This chain connects TRBV6-5 to TRBJ1-2; D is undetermined. This CDR3 contains 14 residues. Germline V gene data show CDR1 as MNHEY and CDR2 as SVGAGI. The V end was cut by 6 bases, the J end by 8 bases, with 19 bases between. CDR3: CASRVSGSERGYTF. The CDR3 DNA follows: TGTGCCAGCAGAGTATCCGGGTCGGAGAGGGGCTACACCTTC.

The rearrangement joins TRBV2 to TRBJ1-2; D gene uncertain. There are 14 residues in the CDR3. Per the germline V gene, CDR1 is SNHLY and CDR2 is FYNNEI. V lost 5 bases, J lost 4 bases, and 14 bases lay in between. CDR3 sequence reads: CASSPEGRGYGYTF. CDR3 nucleotides: TGTGCCAGCAGTCCGGAGGGAAGAGGCTATGGCTACACCTTC.

This chain links TRBV7-9 with TRBJ2-2; 8 bases fit TRBD2. The CDR3 contains 13 residues. Losses at the gene ends were 5 bases for V and 5 bases for J; bases not matched to a gene: 1. From germline, CDR1 is SEHNR and CDR2 FQNEAQ (reference sequence). CDR3: CASSQRGTGELFF. The DNA for the CDR3 is TGTGCCAGCAGCCAGCGGGGGACCGGGGAGCTGTTTTTT.

The chain uses TRBV25-1 and TRBJ1-1; D is ambiguous. The CDR3 length is 15 residues. Per germline, CDR1 MGHDK and CDR2 SYGVNS. V was shortened by 8 bases and J by 3 bases, with 19 bases between the two germline ends. The chain's CDR3 is CASRAGIPLHTEAFF. CDR3 in DNA: TGTGCCAGCCGAGCGGGGATTCCACTTCACACTGAAGCTTTCTTT.

V is TRBV19 and J is TRBJ1-5, with 7 nucleotides matching TRBD1. Germline CDR1 and CDR2: LNHDA and SQIVND (reference sequence). CDR3 length: 17 amino acids. V dropped 7 bases and J dropped 4; count of bases not matched to a gene: 16. The CDR3, as DNA: TGTGCCAGTATTAAAACAATAGGGGGCCCGACTAATCAGCCCCAGCATTTT. Its translation: CASIKTIGGPTNQPQHF.

This clone was detected once. The chain joins TRBV19 to TRBJ2-7; 10 nucleotides agree with TRBD2. There are 15 residues in the CDR3. V shed 3 bases, J shed 1 base, and the junction held 3 bases outside the gene matches. Germline assignment: CDR1 LNHDA and CDR2 SQIVND (reference sequence). The CDR3 region is CASSMTSGPSYEQYF. CDR3 in DNA: TGTGCCAGTAGTATGACTAGCGGGCCATCCTACGAGCAGTACTTC.

This clone was observed once. The same CDR3 is also encoded by other DNA sequences in this sample. The gene calls are TRBV5-1 and TRBJ2-7; 9 nucleotides agree with TRBD2. CDR1 SGHRS and CDR2 YFSETQ come from the germline V gene. The CDR3 runs 15 residues. The junction had 1 base not matched to a gene; V was cut back by 0 bases and J by 0 bases. The CDR3 coding sequence is TGCGCCAGCAGCTTGGGACTAGCGGTCTCCTACGAGCAGTACTTC. This translates into CASSLGLAVSYEQYF.

CDR3 region: CAWKTGGTSYNSPLHF. The CDR3 DNA reads TGTGCCTGGAAGACAGGGGGGACCTCCTATAATTCACCCCTCCACTTT. The V gene is TRBV30, the J gene TRBJ1-6, with 9 bases identical to TRBD1. CDR1 and CDR2 from the germline V gene are GTSNPN and SVGIG (reference sequence). This CDR3 spans 16 amino acids. V dropped 4 bases and J dropped 0; count of bases not matched to a gene: 4.

The chain combines TRBV13 with TRBJ1-1, with 7 bases aligning to TRBD1. Germline assignment: CDR1 PRHDT and CDR2 FYEKMQ (reference sequence). This CDR3 has 15 residues. V lost 5 bases and J lost 3; bases outside the gene matches: 9. The CDR3 DNA reads as TGTGCCAGCAGCCTCTACAGGGGTTCGGACACTGAAGCTTTCTTT. Amino acid sequence: CASSLYRGSDTEAFF. Complete variable domain (other parts from reference TRBV13 and TRBJ1-1): AAGVIQSPRHLIKEKRETATLKCYPIPRHDTVYWYQQGPGQDPQFLISFYEKMQSDKGSIPDRFSAQQFSDYHSELNMSSLELGDSALYFCASSLYRGSDTEAFFGQGTRLTVV.

The chain uses TRBV7-9 and TRBJ2-1; D is ambiguous. The V gene lost 5 bases and the J gene lost 9 bases, with 8 bases spanning the gap. The germline V gene has CDR1 SEHNR and CDR2 FQNEAQ (reference sequence). The CDR3 contains 11 residues. For the CDR3, the DNA is TGTGCCAGCAGCCGCGCCGGTGAGCAGTTCTTC. It specifies CASSRAGEQFF.

The gene calls are TRBV4-3 and TRBJ1-5, with TRBD1 matching over 9 bases. With 2 bases clipped from V and 5 bases from J, the junction kept 13 bases outside the gene matches. In germline, CDR1 is LGHNA, CDR2 YSLEER. This CDR3 spans 18 amino acids. The CDR3 nucleotides are TGCGCCAGCAGCCAACACCCCCCACAGGGGGCCTTAGATCAGCCCCAGCATTTT. This codes for CASSQHPPQGALDQPQHF.

The chain employs TRBV28 and TRBJ2-1, with 9 bases aligning to TRBD1. The CDR3 runs 17 residues. Germline CDR1 reads MDHEN; CDR2 reads SYDVKM. With 8 bases clipped from V and 1 base from J, the junction kept 12 bases outside the gene matches. The CDR3 coding sequence is TGTGCCAGCCCCCGGAGACAGGGGGATTTTTCCTACAATGAGCAGTTCTTC. This sequence encodes CASPRRQGDFSYNEQFF.

The chain uses TRBV2 and TRBJ2-1, with TRBD2 matching over 8 bases. J lost 9 bases, V lost 11 bases, and 6 bases had no gene match. The V gene's germline CDR1 is SNHLY and CDR2 FYNNEI. The CDR3 totals 11 residues. Here the CDR3 reads CAGTSAGEQFF. CDR3 sequence (DNA): TGTGCCGGGACTAGTGCCGGTGAGCAGTTCTTC.